The sequence of this TCR beta chain was determined in a study of identical twins. The CDR3 sequence is 15 residues long. With V trimmed by 6 bases and J by 1 base, 8 bases remained unmatched. Germline CDR1 reads SGDLS; CDR2 reads YYNGEE. TCRdb redid the calling of the 5' RACE reads with MiXCR, one entry per CDR3 protein. The data show hundreds of thousands of distinct CDR3 sequences, about 7.1% seen once. This same sample was also taken into another study, of yellow fever vaccine responses in identical twins.

The TCR sequence derives from a woman aged 18-30 years in good health. The chain links TRBV9 to TRBJ2-5; 8 nucleotides agree with TRBD1. Material: PBMCs. The DNA for the CDR3 is TGTGCCAGCAATGGACAGGGTTCGTCCCAAGAGACCCAGTACTTC. This translates into CASNGQGSSQETQYF.